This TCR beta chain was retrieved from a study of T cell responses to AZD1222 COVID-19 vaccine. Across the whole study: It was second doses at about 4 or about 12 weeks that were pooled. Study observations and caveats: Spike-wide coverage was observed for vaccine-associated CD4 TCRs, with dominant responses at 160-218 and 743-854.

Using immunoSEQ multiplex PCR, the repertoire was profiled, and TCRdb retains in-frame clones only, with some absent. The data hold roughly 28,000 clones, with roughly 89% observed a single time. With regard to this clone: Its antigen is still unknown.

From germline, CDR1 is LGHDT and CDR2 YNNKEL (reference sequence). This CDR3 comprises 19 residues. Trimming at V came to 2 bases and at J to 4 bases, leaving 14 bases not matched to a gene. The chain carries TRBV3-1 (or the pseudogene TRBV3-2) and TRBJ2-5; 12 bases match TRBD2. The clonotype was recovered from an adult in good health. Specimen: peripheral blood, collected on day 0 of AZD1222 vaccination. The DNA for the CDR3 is TGTGCCAGCAGCCAATCAACTAGCGGGGGGAGACTGATAAGAGAGACCCAGTACTTC. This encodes CASSQSTSGGRLIRETQYF.